This T cell receptor (beta chain) appears in the sequencing data of a study of beta chain features in type 1 diabetes. The CDR3 has 13 residues. V was shortened by 4 bases and J by 3 bases, with 8 bases between the two germline ends. CDR1 and CDR2 from the germline V gene are MDHEN and SYDVKM. General study points: An over-representation of cells with high TCR expression could result from cDNA sequencing. When Type 1 diabetes patients were examined, their TCRB CDR3s proved moderately but significantly shorter in all four CD4+ subsets.

TCRB transcripts that were expressed got sequenced, as all of the isolated RNA had been reverse transcribed. Sequenced by immunoSEQ multiplex PCR; TCRdb stores in-frame clones only, minus some. In the table there are under 350,000 clones, roughly an eighth of which are singletons. About this clone: The antigen is unknown.

The rearrangement links TRBV28 to TRBJ2-3; D is perhaps TRBD2 (6 bases). The sequence came from a man aged 25 to 40 with type 1 diabetes. Material: naive CD4+ T cells from blood. CDR3 loop: CASSSGETDTQYF. In nucleotides, the CDR3 is TGTGCCAGCAGTTCGGGGGAGACAGATACGCAGTATTTT.